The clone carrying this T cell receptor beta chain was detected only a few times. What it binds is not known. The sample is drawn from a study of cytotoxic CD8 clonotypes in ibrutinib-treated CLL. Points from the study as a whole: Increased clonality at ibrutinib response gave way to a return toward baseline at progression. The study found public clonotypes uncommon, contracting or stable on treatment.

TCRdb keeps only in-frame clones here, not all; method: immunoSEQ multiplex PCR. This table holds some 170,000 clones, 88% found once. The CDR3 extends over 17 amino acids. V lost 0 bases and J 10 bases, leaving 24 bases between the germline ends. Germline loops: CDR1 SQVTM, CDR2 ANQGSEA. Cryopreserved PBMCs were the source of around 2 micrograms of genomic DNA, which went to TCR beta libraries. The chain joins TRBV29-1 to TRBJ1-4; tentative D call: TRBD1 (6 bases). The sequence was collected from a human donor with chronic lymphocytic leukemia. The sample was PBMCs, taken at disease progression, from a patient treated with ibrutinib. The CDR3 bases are TGCAGCGTTGAAGAGGTGGGGGCGAGTTGGGAAAAAGGAAAACTGTTTTTT. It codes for CSVEEVGASWEKGKLFF.